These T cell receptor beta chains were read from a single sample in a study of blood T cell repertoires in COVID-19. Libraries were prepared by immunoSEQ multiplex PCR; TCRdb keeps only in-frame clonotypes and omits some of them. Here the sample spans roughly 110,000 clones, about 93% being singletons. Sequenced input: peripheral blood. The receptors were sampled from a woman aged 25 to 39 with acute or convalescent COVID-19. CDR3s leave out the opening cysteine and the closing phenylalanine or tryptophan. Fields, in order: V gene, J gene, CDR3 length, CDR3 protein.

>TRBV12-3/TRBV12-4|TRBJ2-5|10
ASSWAPETQY
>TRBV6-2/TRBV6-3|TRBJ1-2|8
ASSRYGYT
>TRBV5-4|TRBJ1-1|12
ASSTREGHTEAF
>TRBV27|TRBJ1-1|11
ASSFGDLTEAF
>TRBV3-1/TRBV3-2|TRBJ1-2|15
ASSQGTTGWYSYGYT
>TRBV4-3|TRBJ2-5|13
ASSPGLAGRETQY
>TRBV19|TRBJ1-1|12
ASSMRQGVTEAF
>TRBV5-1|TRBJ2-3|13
ASKTGTGVLDTQY
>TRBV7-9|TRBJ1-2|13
ASSTRDRNFGGYT
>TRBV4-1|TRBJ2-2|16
ASSQFGLAGAVVGELF
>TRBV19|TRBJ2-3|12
ATRQGYRADTQY
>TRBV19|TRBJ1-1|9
ASTPGVEAF
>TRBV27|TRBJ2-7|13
ASSSGTGGGYEQY
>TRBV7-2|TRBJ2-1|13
ASSVAAGGYNEQF
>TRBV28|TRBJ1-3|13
ASSLPTGGGNTIY
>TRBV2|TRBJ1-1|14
ASDPRTGAMNTEAF
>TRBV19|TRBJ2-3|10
ASSLTSGTQY
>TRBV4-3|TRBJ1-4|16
ASSQEPGGLTTNEKLF
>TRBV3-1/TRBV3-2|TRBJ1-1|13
ASSQGTIPGTEAF
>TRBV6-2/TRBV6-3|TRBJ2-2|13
ASSRRLAGTGELF
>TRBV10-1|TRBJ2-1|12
ASSDGLVSNEQF
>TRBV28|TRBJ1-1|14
ACSAENSYGNTEAF
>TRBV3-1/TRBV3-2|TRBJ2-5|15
ASSPQSAGLTGETQY
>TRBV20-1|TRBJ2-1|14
SASFGSFRSENEQF
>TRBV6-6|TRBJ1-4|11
ASTPILMEKLF
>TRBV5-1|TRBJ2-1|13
ASSSSGRAGYEQF
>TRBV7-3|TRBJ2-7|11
ASSLMTGNEQY
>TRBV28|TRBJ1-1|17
ASSFGLAVGAGVNTEAF
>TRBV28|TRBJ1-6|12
ASSLGQGGSPLH
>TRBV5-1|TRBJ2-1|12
ASSLAQVSNEQF
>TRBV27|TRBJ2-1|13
ASSFRQISYNEQF
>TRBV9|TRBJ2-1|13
ASSAVGLADNEQF
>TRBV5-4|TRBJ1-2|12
ASNLPGTGKGYT
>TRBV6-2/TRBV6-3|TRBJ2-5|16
ASSYSIYSSGSGETQY
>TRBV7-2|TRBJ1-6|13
ASSLIGAYDSPLH
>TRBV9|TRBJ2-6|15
ASKLPHRFSGANVLT
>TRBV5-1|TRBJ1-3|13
ASRMGGSSGNTIY
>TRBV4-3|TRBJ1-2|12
ASSQETQVYGYT
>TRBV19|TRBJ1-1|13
ASSRTGSSNTEAF
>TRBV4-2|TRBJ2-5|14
ASSQRPGLLGETQY
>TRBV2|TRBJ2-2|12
ASSELVGNGELF
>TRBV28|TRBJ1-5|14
ASKKLGGADNQPQH
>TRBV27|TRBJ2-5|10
ASSRSSKTQY
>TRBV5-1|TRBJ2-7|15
ASSLAGTGKKAYEQY
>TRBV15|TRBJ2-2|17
ATSRKRRLSGGNTGELF
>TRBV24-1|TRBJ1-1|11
ATSDSTDREAF
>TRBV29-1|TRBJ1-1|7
SVGVRGI
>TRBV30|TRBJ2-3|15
AWSVRERDQLRDTQY
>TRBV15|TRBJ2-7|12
ATSRGYSDYEQY
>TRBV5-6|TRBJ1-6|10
ASSLGQSPLH
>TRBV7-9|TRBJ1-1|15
ASSLEWVLGDDTEAF
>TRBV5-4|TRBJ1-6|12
ASSRDSYNSPLH
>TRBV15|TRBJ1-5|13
ATSIDRGANQPQH
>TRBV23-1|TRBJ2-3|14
ASSQSGTGSTDTQY
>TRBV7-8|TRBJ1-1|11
ASSRTANTEAF
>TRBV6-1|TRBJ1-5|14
ASSAFFEGRDQPQH
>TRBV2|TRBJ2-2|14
ASINRDRANTGELF
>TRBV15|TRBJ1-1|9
ATELLGVAF
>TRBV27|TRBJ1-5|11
ASSLQGRQPQH
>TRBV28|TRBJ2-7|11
ASRLPSSYEQY